The 13 T cell receptor beta chains reported below all come from one sample, sequenced in a study of T-cell memory formation after mild COVID-19. TCRdb used MiXCR to reprocess the 5' RACE reads, holding one entry per CDR3 protein. The profile shows about 430,000 distinct CDR3 sequences, approximately 19% of them singletons. The sample taken for sequencing was PBMCs or a T cell subset sorted from them (not recorded which). The receptors originated from a man aged 18 to 29 who had mild COVID-19 (a few samples of this study predate the infection). Cell type and time point are not known.

The chain recombines TRBV25-1 with TRBJ1-4; D is perhaps TRBD1 (6 bases). Trimming pared 6 bases from V and 10 bases from J, leaving 12 bases between. Germline CDR1 is MGHDK and CDR2 is SYGVNS. CDR3 length equals 12 residues. The CDR3 region is CASSKGGGKLFF. CDR3 nucleotides: TGTGCCAGCAGCAAAGGGGGGGGAAAACTGTTTTTT.

The gene calls are TRBV6-4 and TRBJ1-5; D gene unclear. The CDR3 has 13 residues. Germline CDR1 and CDR2: MRHNA and SNTAGT. V lost 4 bases, J lost 6 bases, and 10 bases lay in between. The CDR3 loop reads CASSAEEGQPQHF. In nucleotides, the CDR3 is TGTGCCAGCAGTGCGGAGGAAGGTCAGCCCCAGCATTTT.

This clonotype came up a few times. The V gene is TRBV18, the J gene TRBJ2-6; tentatively, D is TRBD1 (5 bases). CDR1 is KGHSH, CDR2 LQKENI, per germline. This CDR3 is built from 20 residues. Between the trimmed V and J ends, which lost 3 bases and 0 bases, there was a span of 21 bases. This chain's CDR3 is CASSPSEIDSYLSGANVLTF. CDR3 DNA sequence: TGTGCCAGCTCACCTTCGGAAATCGACAGTTACCTCTCTGGGGCCAACGTCCTGACTTTC.

This clonotype was counted only a few times. The V gene is TRBV14, the J gene TRBJ2-2, with 8 bases aligning to TRBD1. The CDR3 has 17 amino acids. After removal of 5 bases from V and 1 base from J, the junction contained 9 bases not matched to a gene. In germline, CDR1 is SGHDN, CDR2 FVKESK. Written as DNA, the CDR3 is TGTGCCAGCAGCAAACTTACCGGGACAGGGAACACCGGGGAGCTGTTTTTT. Its translation: CASSKLTGTGNTGELFF.

This clonotype was found a few times. The J gene is TRBJ1-2, the V gene TRBV5-1; 7 bases align to TRBD1. Germline V CDR1 and CDR2: SGHRS, YFSETQ. This CDR3 contains 15 residues. Trimming cost V 2 bases and J 3 bases; bases outside gene matches: 7. This CDR3 is CASSLRQGLDYGYTF. The DNA of the CDR3 is TGCGCCAGCAGCTTAAGACAGGGATTGGACTATGGCTACACCTTC.

This clonotype turned up a few times. The V call is TRBV5-1, the J call TRBJ2-7; a possible D gene is TRBD2 (7 bases). CDR1 is SGHRS, CDR2 YFSETQ, per germline. The CDR3 covers 15 residues. V lost 1 base to trimming and J lost 5 bases, with 16 bases between them. CDR3 sequence (DNA): TGCGCCAGCAGCTTGCCGGAAGGGGGGGAGAACGAGCAGTACTTC. Translation: CASSLPEGGENEQYF.

This clonotype was counted a few times. The CDR3 DNA sequence: TGTGCCAGCAGTTTACAGGGCACCATATATTTT. As protein: CASSLQGTIYF. The rearrangement links TRBV12-3 or TRBV12-4 to TRBJ1-3; a weak D match, TRBD1 (5 bases). The CDR3 has 11 amino acids. Trimming pared 2 bases from V and 9 bases from J, leaving 5 bases between.

This clonotype came up a few times. This chain uses TRBV5-1 with TRBJ1-2; maybe TRBD1 (5 bases). CDR3 size: 14 residues. Trimming removed 0 bases from V and 4 bases from J, with 10 bases in between. Germline assignment: CDR1 SGHRS and CDR2 YFSETQ. CDR3 residues: CASSLEGLIYGYTF. For the CDR3, the DNA is TGCGCCAGCAGCTTGGAGGGGCTGATCTATGGCTACACCTTC.

This rearrangement joins TRBV9 to TRBJ2-2; 10 bases are shared with TRBD1. Germline V gene sequence: CDR1 SGDLS, CDR2 YYNGEE. The CDR3 is 16 amino acids. V was clipped by 5 bases and J by 0 bases; unmatched bases: 4. This chain's CDR3 is CASSMTGGANTGELFF. For the CDR3, the DNA is TGTGCCAGCAGTATGACAGGGGGCGCGAACACCGGGGAGCTGTTTTTT.

This sequence joins TRBV7-2 and TRBJ2-3; 8 bases match TRBD2. The V gene end was trimmed by 4 bases and the J gene end by 6 bases; junction bases not matched to a gene: 3. This CDR3 has 13 residues. Per the germline V gene, CDR1 is SGHTA and CDR2 is FQGNSA. The CDR3 region has the DNA TGTGCCAGCAGCTCCCGGGGGGGGGATACGCAGTATTTT. It specifies CASSSRGGDTQYF.

This clonotype was picked up a small number of times. The CDR3 DNA sequence: TGTGCCAGCAGCCAAGATCGTGAGGGGCCCTACGAGCAGTACTTC. Amino acids: CASSQDREGPYEQYF. The chain recombines TRBV4-2 with TRBJ2-7; TRBD1 or TRBD2 may be the D gene (5 bases each). The CDR3 is 15 residues long. Germline V gene lookup returns CDR1 LGHNA and CDR2 YNFKEQ. V lost 0 bases and J lost 2, with 11 bases in between.

This clonotype was recorded a few times. CDR3 sequence (DNA): TGTGCCAGCAGATTAGGGCTCACGCAGTATTTT. Translating it yields CASRLGLTQYF. The chain links TRBV25-1 to TRBJ2-3; D is unclear. The CDR3 loop spans 11 amino acids. V lost 6 bases and J 9 bases, leaving 10 bases between the germline ends. CDR1 and CDR2 (germline): MGHDK, SYGVNS.

This clonotype was detected many times. The gene calls are TRBV14 and TRBJ2-3; 10 nucleotides line up with TRBD1. Germline V CDR1 and CDR2: SGHDN, FVKESK. V was clipped by 4 bases and J by 6 bases; unmatched bases: 7. The CDR3 consists of 15 residues. The CDR3 sequence: CASSLTRTGGDTQYF. The CDR3 DNA follows: TGTGCCAGCAGCCTCACCCGGACAGGGGGTGATACGCAGTATTTT.